This is a list of T cell receptor beta chains from one sample in a study of blood T cell repertoires in COVID-19. Here immunoSEQ multiplex PCR was the method, and the copy in TCRdb shows in-frame clones only, minus some. The sample lists 250,000 to 300,000 clones, approximately 90% occurring once. The sample comprised PBMCs or T cells enriched from blood (not recorded which). The source of these receptors is a woman in her twenties or thirties who had recovered from COVID-19. The CDR3 runs from the conserved cysteine through the conserved F or W. Fields, in order: CDR3 protein, CDR3 DNA, clone size, V gene, D gene, J gene. A D gene is named only where the DNA matches it firmly. Clone sizes are given selectively: once, few, many, or a class where the clone is expanded.

CASSLTGGSYNSPLHF TGTGCCAGCAGCTTGACAGGGGGCTCCTATAATTCACCCCTCCACTTT few TRBV7-2 TRBD1 TRBJ1-6
CASSVGAYEGTQYF TGTGCCAGCAGCGTAGGGGCCTACGAGGGTACGCAGTATTTT . TRBV9 . TRBJ2-3
CASSARERRGETQYF TGTGCCAGCAGCGCGAGGGAGAGGAGGGGAGAGACCCAGTACTTC . TRBV7-2 . TRBJ2-5
CSVFRDKVYGYTF TGCAGCGTATTCCGGGACAAGGTCTATGGCTACACCTTC . TRBV29-1 . TRBJ1-2
CASSESKGLAGPTEAFF TGTGCCAGTAGTGAATCCAAAGGCCTGGCGGGTCCCACTGAAGCTTTCTTT . TRBV19 . TRBJ1-1
CATSRDRLAGANVLTF TGTGCCACCAGCAGAGACAGGTTAGCTGGGGCCAACGTCCTGACTTTC once TRBV15 . TRBJ2-6
CASSLAGTSGSFAYNEQFF TGCGCCAGCAGCTTGGCGGGGACTAGCGGGAGTTTTGCCTACAATGAGCAGTTCTTC . TRBV5-1 TRBD2 TRBJ2-1
CASIRTGTISGNTIYF TGTGCCAGCATCCGGACAGGGACTATCTCTGGAAACACCATATATTTT . TRBV2 TRBD1 TRBJ1-3
CASSSLGTHTEAFF TGTGCCAGCAGTAGTCTGGGGACACACACTGAAGCTTTCTTT . TRBV19 . TRBJ1-1
CASSSWKGISYNEQFF TGTGCCAGCAGTTCGTGGAAGGGGATCTCCTACAATGAGCAGTTCTTC . TRBV27 . TRBJ2-1
CASSLDRTGLNEQFF TGTGCCAGCAGCTTAGATCGGACAGGGCTAAATGAGCAGTTCTTC . TRBV11-2 TRBD1 TRBJ2-1
CASSLGQTQETQYF TGTGCCAGCAGCTTAGGGCAGACACAAGAGACCCAGTACTTC . TRBV7-9 . TRBJ2-5
CASSQDNGETQYF TGCGCCAGCAGCCAAGATAACGGGGAGACCCAGTACTTC . TRBV4-3 . TRBJ2-5
CASRTASGGTQETQYF TGTGCCAGCAGAACGGCGTCAGGGGGCACTCAAGAGACCCAGTACTTC . TRBV6-8 TRBD1 TRBJ2-5
CASSQAGTGVVGKAFF TGCGCCAGCAGCCAAGCCGGGACAGGGGTGGTAGGGAAAGCTTTCTTT . TRBV4-3 TRBD1 TRBJ1-1
CASSPEGGGRRQPQHF TGCGCCAGCAGCCCAGAAGGGGGGGGCCGCAGGCAGCCCCAGCATTTT . TRBV5-1 . TRBJ1-5
CASSMTIAGYEQYF TGTGCCAGTAGTATGACGATCGCAGGTTACGAGCAGTACTTC once TRBV19 . TRBJ2-7
CASSKYGVPRGDTQYF TGTGCCAGCAGCAAATACGGGGTTCCTAGGGGGGATACGCAGTATTTT . TRBV21-1 . TRBJ2-3
CASSSDRNTEAFF TGTGCCAGCAGCTCGGACAGAAACACTGAAGCTTTCTTT . TRBV7-3 . TRBJ1-1
CASSQTSGRSGELFF TGTGCCAGCAGCCAAACAAGTGGGAGATCCGGGGAGCTGTTTTTT . TRBV3-1/TRBV3-2 . TRBJ2-2
CASSYGGLAGRTQQYF TGTGCCAGCAGTTACGGGGGACTAGCGGGACGTACGCAGCAGTACTTC . TRBV6-2/TRBV6-3 TRBD2 TRBJ2-7
CAWKPGQGSEQYF TGTGCCTGGAAACCGGGACAGGGTTCCGAGCAGTACTTC . TRBV30 TRBD1 TRBJ2-7
CASSLQGLNTEAFF TGTGCCAGCAGCTTGCAGGGGTTGAACACTGAAGCTTTCTTT . TRBV14 . TRBJ1-1
CASSDSPGRHYGYTF TGTGCCAGCAGTGACAGTCCGGGAAGACACTATGGCTACACCTTC . TRBV6-4 . TRBJ1-2
CASSSQGVNTIYF TGTGCCAGCAGTTCACAGGGTGTAAACACCATATATTTT . TRBV12-3/TRBV12-4 . TRBJ1-3
CASSSGLAGNNEQFF TGTGCCAGCAGCTCTGGACTAGCGGGAAACAATGAGCAGTTCTTC . TRBV7-3 TRBD2 TRBJ2-1
CATSDLSPAGVQFF TGTGCCACCAGTGATTTATCTCCAGCGGGAGTTCAGTTCTTC . TRBV24-1 TRBD2 TRBJ2-1
CGSRRAETQYF TGCGGAAGCCGGAGGGCGGAGACCCAGTACTTC . TRBV20-1 . TRBJ2-5